The clone carrying this T cell receptor (beta chain) was recorded many times. The target antigen is unknown. This sample is drawn from a study of T cells in Graves' hyperthyroidism and ophthalmopathy. Study-wide results and limits: Using 13 V-J features, a model discriminated ophthalmopathy from stable hyperthyroidism. Among clonotypes expanded in thyroid above 0.001, most were also found in blood.

Active moderate-to-severe ophthalmopathy, Clinical Activity Score at least 3, NOSPECS at least 4, under 3 months' duration. RNA transcripts yielded amplified TCR beta CDR3 regions. In the first-round RT-PCR of the TCR CDR3, the HTBI primer set was used. TCRdb ran MiXCR on the multiplex PCR reads and lists one entry per CDR3 protein. The repertoire holds 640,000 or so distinct CDR3 sequences, with over 12% as singletons. The ends were cut back, 5 bases at V and 4 bases at J, with 24 bases in the middle. CDR3 length: 18 residues. Germline CDR1 and CDR2: MNHNS and SASEGT. The receptor was isolated from a young woman with Graves' ophthalmopathy. Sequenced sample: blood. V usage is TRBV6-1 and J usage is TRBJ1-5; TRBD1 is a possible D gene (5 bases). The CDR3 is CASSPLLGSGQLNQPQHF. For the CDR3, the DNA is TGTGCCAGCAGTCCTCTCTTGGGGTCAGGGCAACTAAATCAGCCCCAGCATTTT.